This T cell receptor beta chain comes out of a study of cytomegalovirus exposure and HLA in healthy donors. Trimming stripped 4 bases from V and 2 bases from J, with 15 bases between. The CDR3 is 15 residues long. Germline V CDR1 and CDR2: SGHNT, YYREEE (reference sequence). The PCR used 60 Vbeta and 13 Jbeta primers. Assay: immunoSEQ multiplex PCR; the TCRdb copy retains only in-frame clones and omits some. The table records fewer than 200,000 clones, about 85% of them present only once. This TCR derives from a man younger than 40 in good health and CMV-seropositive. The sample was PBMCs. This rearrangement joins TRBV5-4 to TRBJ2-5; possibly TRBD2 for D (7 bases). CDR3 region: CASSGRGARQETQYF. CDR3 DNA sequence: TGTGCCAGCAGCGGTCGGGGGGCCCGACAAGAGACCCAGTACTTC.